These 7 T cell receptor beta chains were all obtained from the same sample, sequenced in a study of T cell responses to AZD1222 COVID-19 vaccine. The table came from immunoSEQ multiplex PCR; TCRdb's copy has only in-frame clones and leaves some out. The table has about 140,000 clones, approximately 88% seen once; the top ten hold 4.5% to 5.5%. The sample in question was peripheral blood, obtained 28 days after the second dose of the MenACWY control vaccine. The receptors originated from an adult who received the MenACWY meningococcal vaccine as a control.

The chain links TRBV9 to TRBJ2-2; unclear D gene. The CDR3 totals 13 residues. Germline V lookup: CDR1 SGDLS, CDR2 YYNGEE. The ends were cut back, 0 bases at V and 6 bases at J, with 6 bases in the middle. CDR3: CASSVEASGELFF. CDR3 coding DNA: TGTGCCAGCAGCGTAGAAGCCTCCGGGGAGCTGTTTTTT.

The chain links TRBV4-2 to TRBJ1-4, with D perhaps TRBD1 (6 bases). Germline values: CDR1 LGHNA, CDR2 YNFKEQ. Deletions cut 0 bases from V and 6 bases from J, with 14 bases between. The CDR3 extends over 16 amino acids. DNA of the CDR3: TGTGCCAGCAGCCAAGATCCGGGCAGGGGTGATGAAAAACTGTTTTTT. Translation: CASSQDPGRGDEKLFF.

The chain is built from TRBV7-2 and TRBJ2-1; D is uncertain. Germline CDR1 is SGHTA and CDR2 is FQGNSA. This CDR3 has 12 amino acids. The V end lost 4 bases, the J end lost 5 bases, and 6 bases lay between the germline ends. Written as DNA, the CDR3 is TGTGCCAGCAGCTATGTCGACAATGAGCAGTTCTTC. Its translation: CASSYVDNEQFF.

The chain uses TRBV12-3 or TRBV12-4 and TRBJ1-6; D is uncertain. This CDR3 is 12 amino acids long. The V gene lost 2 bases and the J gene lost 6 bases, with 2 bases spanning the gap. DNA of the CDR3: TGTGCCAGCAGTTTACGTAATTCACCCCTCCACTTT. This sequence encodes CASSLRNSPLHF.

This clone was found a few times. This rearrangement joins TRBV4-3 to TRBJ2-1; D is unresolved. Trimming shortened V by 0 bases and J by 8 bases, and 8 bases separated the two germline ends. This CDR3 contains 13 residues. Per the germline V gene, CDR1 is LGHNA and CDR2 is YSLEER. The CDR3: CASSQDLEDEQFF. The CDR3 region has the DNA TGCGCCAGCAGCCAAGATCTCGAGGATGAGCAGTTCTTC.

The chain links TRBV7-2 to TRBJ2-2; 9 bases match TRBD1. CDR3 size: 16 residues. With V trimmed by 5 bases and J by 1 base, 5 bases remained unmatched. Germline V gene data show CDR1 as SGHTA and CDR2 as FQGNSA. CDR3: CASSPRGQGNTGELFF. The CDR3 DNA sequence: TGTGCCAGCAGCCCCCGGGGACAGGGGAACACCGGGGAGCTGTTTTTT. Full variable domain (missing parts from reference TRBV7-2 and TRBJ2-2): GAGVSQSPSNKVTEKGKDVELRCDPISGHTALYWYRQSLGQGLEFLIYFQGNSAPDKSGLPSDRFSAERTGGSVSTLTIQRTQQEDSAVYLCASSPRGQGNTGELFFGEGSRLTVL.

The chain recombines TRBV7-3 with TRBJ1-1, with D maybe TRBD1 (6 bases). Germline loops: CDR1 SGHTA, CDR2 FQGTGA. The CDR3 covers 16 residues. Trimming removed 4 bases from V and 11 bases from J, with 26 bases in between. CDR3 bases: TGTGCCAGCAGCTCCTTTTCCACGGGCGGGACACTGAAGGCTTTCTTT. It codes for CASSSFSTGGTLKAFF.